This T cell receptor (beta chain) was documented in a study of blood T cell repertoires in COVID-19. Whole-study context: Material from acute and convalescent COVID-19 was sourced from the United States, Italy and Spain. Sources were T cells, B-cell-depleted T cells, or PBMCs; the material itself was cDNA or gDNA.

As originally analysed: Amplifying reference gene primers gave estimates of nucleated cell counts. Libraries were prepared by immunoSEQ multiplex PCR; TCRdb keeps only in-frame clonotypes and omits some of them. The DNA gave D and trimming, while V, J and clone size come from that table. The profile shows 190,000 or so clones, 80% to 90% of them singletons. The CDR3 contains 15 residues. Germline V CDR1 and CDR2: SGHRS, YFSETQ. Trimming stripped 0 bases from V and 0 bases from J, with 7 bases between. The receptor was isolated from a woman in her 70s with acute or convalescent COVID-19. The V gene is TRBV5-1, the J gene TRBJ1-5; D is uncertain. The sequenced material came from peripheral blood. The CDR3 nucleotides are TGCGCCAGCAGCTTGGGTACAGTTAGCAATCAGCCCCAGCATTTT. Translated: CASSLGTVSNQPQHF.